This TCR beta chain appears in the sequencing data of a study of blood T cell repertoires in COVID-19. The CDR3 spans 14 residues. Germline CDR1 is LNHDA and CDR2 is SQIVND (reference sequence). The V end was cut by 5 bases, the J end by 7 bases, with 12 bases between. In the authors' methods: Amplification of reference gene primers was used by the study to estimate nucleated cell counts. Profiling relied on immunoSEQ multiplex PCR, and the TCRdb table lists in-frame clones only, not all of them. D and trimming come from the DNA, and the V and J calls and clone size come from that table. The sample includes about 41,000 clones, over 80% of them seen just once.

The sequenced sample was peripheral blood. The chain has TRBV19 and TRBJ1-6; D not certain. This sequence was found in an elderly woman with acute or convalescent COVID-19. CDR3 sequence reads: CASSALGGNSPLHF. The CDR3 DNA reads TGTGCCAGTAGTGCCCTAGGTGGAAATTCACCCCTCCACTTT.